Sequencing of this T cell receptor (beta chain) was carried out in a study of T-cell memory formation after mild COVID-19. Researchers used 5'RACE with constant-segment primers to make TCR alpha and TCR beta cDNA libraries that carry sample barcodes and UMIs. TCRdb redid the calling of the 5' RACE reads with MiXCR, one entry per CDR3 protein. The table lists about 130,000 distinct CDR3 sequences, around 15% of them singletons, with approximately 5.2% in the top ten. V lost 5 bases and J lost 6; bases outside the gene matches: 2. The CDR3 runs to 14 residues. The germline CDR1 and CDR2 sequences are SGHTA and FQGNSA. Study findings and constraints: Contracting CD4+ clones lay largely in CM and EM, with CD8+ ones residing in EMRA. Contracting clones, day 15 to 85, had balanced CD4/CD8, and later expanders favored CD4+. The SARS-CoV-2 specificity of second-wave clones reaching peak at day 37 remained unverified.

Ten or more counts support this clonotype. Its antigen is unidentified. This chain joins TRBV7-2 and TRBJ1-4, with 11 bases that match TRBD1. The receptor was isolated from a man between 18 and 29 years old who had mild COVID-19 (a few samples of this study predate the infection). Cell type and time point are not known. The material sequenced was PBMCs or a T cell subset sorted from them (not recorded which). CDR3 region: CASSVGQGDEKLFF. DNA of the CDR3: TGTGCCAGCAGCGTGGGACAGGGGGATGAAAAACTGTTTTTT.